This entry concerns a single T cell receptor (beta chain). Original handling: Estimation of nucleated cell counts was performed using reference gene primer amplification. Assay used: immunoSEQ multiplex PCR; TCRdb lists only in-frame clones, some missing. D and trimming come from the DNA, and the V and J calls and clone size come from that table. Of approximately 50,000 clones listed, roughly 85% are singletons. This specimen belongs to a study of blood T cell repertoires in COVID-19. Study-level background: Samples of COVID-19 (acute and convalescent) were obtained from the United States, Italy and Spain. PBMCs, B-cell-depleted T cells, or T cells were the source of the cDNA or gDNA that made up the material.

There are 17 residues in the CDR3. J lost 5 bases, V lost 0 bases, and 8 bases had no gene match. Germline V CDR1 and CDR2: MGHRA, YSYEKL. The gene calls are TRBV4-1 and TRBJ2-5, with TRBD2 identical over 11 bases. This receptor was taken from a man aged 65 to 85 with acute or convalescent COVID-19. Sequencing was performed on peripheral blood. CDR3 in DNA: TGCGCCAGCAGCCAAGAATTAGCGGGGGGGCCGGGGGAGACCCAGTACTTC. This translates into CASSQELAGGPGETQYF.